The clone carrying this T cell receptor (beta chain) was detected a few times. This CDR3 has 15 amino acids. Trimming stripped 5 bases from V and 0 bases from J, with 11 bases between. CDR1 and CDR2 (germline): MNHEY, SVGAGI. It was unfractionated whole blood from which total RNA was extracted. In the original workflow: Per-sample TCR counts ranged from roughly 20,000 to 750,000, median around 96,000. MiXCR, run by TCRdb on the 5' RACE reads, gives a single entry per CDR3 protein. None of the V and J calls come from the authors' own analysis; TCRdb made them. Of 95,000 to 120,000 distinct CDR3 sequences listed, 15% to 20% are singletons. These data are taken from a study of human T cells and chemical hapten exposure.

The origin of this receptor is a human donor in good health. The chain carries TRBV6-5 and TRBJ1-5; D is uncertain. The DNA of the CDR3 is TGTGCCAGCAGTCAAGGGCAGGCTAGCAATCAGCCCCAGCATTTT. Translation gives CASSQGQASNQPQHF.